The next 6 T cell receptor beta chains were all read from a single sample in a study of molecular identifiers for immune sequencing clone quantification. TCRdb reprocessed the PCR reads with MiXCR, giving one entry per CDR3 protein. The sample records some 65,000 distinct CDR3 sequences, 18% being singletons. The sample was naive CD8+ T cells from blood, with Jurkat cell RNA spiked in. The subset here: FACS-sorted CD8+CD4-CCR7+CD45RA+ naive T cells. These receptors were taken from a human donor in good health. Some libraries in this study had Jurkat cell RNA spiked in.

There are many counts of this clonotype. The V gene is TRBV7-9, the J gene TRBJ2-7, with no clear D. V was trimmed by 1 base and J by 3 bases, leaving 4 bases between them. Germline V gives CDR1 SEHNR, CDR2 FQNEAQ (reference sequence). This CDR3 comprises 12 residues. CDR3 region: CASSLEHYEQYF. The CDR3, as DNA: TGTGCCAGCAGCTTAGAACACTACGAGCAGTACTTC.

Only a few counts were recorded for this clonotype. The CDR3 does not end in the conserved phenylalanine or tryptophan, so this is likely a read error. The limits of the CDR3 on the DNA are not certain, so only TCRdb's listed CDR3 is given. The V and J genes are TRBV12-3 or TRBV12-4 and TRBJ2-1; TRBD2 reflects the table's D call only, with no check against the DNA. The CDR3 is 13 residues long, counting both termini. The CDR3 reads CASSLSLAGDWVV.

About this clonotype: Since a much larger clone is just one base distant, this may be a read error. The V and J genes are TRBV7-9 and TRBJ1-2, with D unresolved. Germline V lookup: CDR1 SEHNR, CDR2 FQNEAQ (reference sequence). The ends were cut back, 6 bases at V and 6 bases at J, with 11 bases in the middle. CDR3 length equals 12 residues. For the CDR3, the DNA is TGTGCCAGCAGAATTTCGACGGATGGCTACACCTTC. This gives the protein CASRISTDGYTF.

This clonotype was observed many times. This chain connects TRBV12-3 or TRBV12-4 to TRBJ1-1; D is unclear. V lost 3 bases, J lost 6 bases, and 5 bases lay in between. CDR3 length: 11 residues. The CDR3 nucleotides read TGTGCCAGCAGTTTTGGATCTGAAGCTTTCTTT. This translates into CASSFGSEAFF.

This clonotype was seen repeatedly, ten times or more. The rearrangement links TRBV28 to TRBJ2-5; D ambiguous. The V end lost 7 bases, the J end lost 2 bases, and 11 bases lay between the germline ends. The CDR3 has 13 amino acids. Germline V CDR1 and CDR2: MDHEN, SYDVKM. The chain's CDR3 is CASNTLQQETQYF. CDR3 bases: TGTGCCAGCAATACTTTACAACAAGAGACCCAGTACTTC.

In regard to this clonotype: A read error may be the cause here, since a much bigger clone is one base away. This chain joins TRBV6-2 or TRBV6-3 and TRBJ2-1; TRBD2 matches at 8 bases. The germline gives CDR1 MNHEY, CDR2 SVGEGT. The CDR3 loop spans 14 amino acids. The junction had 9 bases not matched to a gene; V was cut back by 8 bases and J by 6 bases. The CDR3, as DNA: TGTGCCAGCGGCCCGACTAGCGCACTCAATGAGCAGTTCTTC. It yields the protein CASGPTSALNEQFF.